This T cell receptor (beta chain) was captured in a study of blood T cell repertoires in COVID-19. Study-level information: Material from acute and convalescent COVID-19 was sourced from the United States, Italy and Spain. T cells, B-cell-depleted T cells, or PBMCs provided the cDNA or gDNA that served as material.

This study enrolled people aged about 18 to 100 from under 25 US geographic areas. Original analysis: Counts of nucleated cells, estimated from reference gene primer amplification, were obtained. The table came from immunoSEQ multiplex PCR; TCRdb's copy has only in-frame clones and leaves some out. D and trimming were read from the DNA, whereas the V and J calls and clone size are those reported in that table. The sample holds about 220,000 clones, roughly 89% seen once. The V and J ends lost 5 bases and 9 bases respectively, with 17 bases between them. The CDR3 spans 15 residues. CDR1 is LNHDA and CDR2 is SQIVND in the germline V gene (reference sequence).

The specimen was PBMCs or T cells enriched from blood (not recorded which). V and J are TRBV19 and TRBJ1-6, with D perhaps TRBD1 (5 bases). The receptor comes from a woman in her 40s with acute COVID-19. This chain's CDR3 is CASSLRGVFSSPLHF. The CDR3 nucleotides are TGTGCCAGTAGTTTGCGGGGGGTATTCTCTTCACCCCTCCACTTT.